One sample yielded the 16 T cell receptor beta chains listed below, sequenced in a study of blood T cells in healthy people across ages. A second about 6 to 11 cycle PCR used barcoded and J-beta primers. TCRdb re-analysed the 5' RACE reads in MiXCR, keeping a single row per CDR3 protein. The sample consists of roughly 1,700,000 distinct CDR3 sequences, about 28% of them appearing once. Sequencing input: blood. The receptor set was obtained from a woman aged 25 to 45 in good health.

This clonotype was counted at least ten times. This chain links TRBV7-3 with TRBJ2-7; perhaps TRBD2 as D (6 bases). Per the germline V gene, CDR1 is SGHTA and CDR2 is FQGTGA. V gave up 2 bases and J gave up 3 bases, with 20 bases separating them. This CDR3 contains 17 residues. The CDR3 sequence is CASSLGVRQRRDYEQYF. For the CDR3, the DNA is TGTGCCAGCAGCTTAGGGGTGAGGCAACGGCGGGACTACGAGCAGTACTTC.

There are a few counts of this clonotype. This chain connects TRBV3-1 to TRBJ2-4; D may match TRBD1 or TRBD2 (5 bases each). Trimming took 8 bases from V and 13 from J, leaving 30 bases between them. The CDR3 is 16 residues long. CDR1 and CDR2 from the germline V gene are LGHDT and YNNKEL (reference sequence). CDR3 loop: CASSSMVGRAFGEQYF. The CDR3 DNA is TGTGCCAGCTCGTCAATGGTCGGCAGGGCCTTTGGGGAGCAGTACTTC.

The genes are TRBV30 and TRBJ2-7; perhaps TRBD1 as D (6 bases). The CDR3 has 13 residues. Trimming removed 4 bases from V and 1 base from J, with 11 bases in between. Germline-derived CDR1 and CDR2 are GTSNPN and SVGIG (reference sequence). CDR3 nucleotide sequence: TGTGCCTGGAATGATGGACAGTCCTACGAGCAGTACTTC. Its protein product is CAWNDGQSYEQYF.

With respect to this clonotype: This could be a read error, since a much larger clone is one nucleotide away. The chain has TRBV6-1 and TRBJ1-2; a weak D match, TRBD1 (5 bases). V lost 6 bases, J lost 3 bases, and 11 bases lay in between. The germline gives CDR1 MNHNS, CDR2 SASEGT. The CDR3 has 13 amino acids. The CDR3 loop is CASRGVTDYGYTF. Here the CDR3 DNA reads TGTGCCAGCAGGGGGGTAACGGACTATGGCTACACCTTC.

Details on this clonotype: A read error is possible here, since a much larger clone lies one base away. V gene TRBV12-3 or TRBV12-4 combines with J gene TRBJ2-7; D is unclear. This CDR3 region has 14 residues. The ends were cut back, 6 bases at V and 6 bases at J, with 18 bases in the middle. The CDR3 is CASSLGRRTCEQYF. In nucleotides, the CDR3 is TGTGCCAGCAGCCTAGGACGGAGAACCTGCGAGCAGTACTTC.

Comment on this clonotype: This may stem from a read error, because a much larger clone lies one nucleotide away. This rearrangement joins TRBV7-3 to TRBJ2-7; 10 nucleotides agree with TRBD2. The length of the CDR3 is 17 residues. The trim removed 4 bases at V and 6 bases at J, leaving 15 bases unmatched. Germline lookup yields CDR1 SGHTA and CDR2 FQGTGA. The CDR3 is CASSSRAGGPKEGEQYF. Here the CDR3 DNA reads TGTGCCAGCAGCTCCAGAGCGGGGGGGCCGAAGGAAGGCGAGCAGTACTTC.

This clonotype was detected many times. This sequence joins TRBV12-3 or TRBV12-4 and TRBJ2-7; tentatively, D is TRBD2 (7 bases). Trimming removed 1 base from V and 6 bases from J, with 10 bases in between. The CDR3 has 13 residues. CDR3 sequence (DNA): TGTGCCAGCAGTTTAGGGGGGGGCCTCGAGCAGTACTTC. Residues: CASSLGGGLEQYF.

This clonotype was detected a few times. The chain carries TRBV18 and TRBJ1-2; D unclear. This CDR3 contains 13 residues. V lost 5 bases and J lost 7, with 14 bases in between. The germline gives CDR1 KGHSH, CDR2 LQKENI. CDR3 residues: CASSAGTNGGYTF. For the CDR3, the DNA is TGTGCCAGCTCAGCTGGAACTAATGGTGGCTACACCTTC.

The J gene is TRBJ2-1, the V gene TRBV7-2; 8 nucleotides agree with TRBD2. CDR3 length equals 16 residues. The V gene's germline CDR1 is SGHTA and CDR2 FQGNSA. Trimming removed 2 bases from V and 0 bases from J; junction bases left unmatched: 3. The CDR3 region has the DNA TGTGCCAGCAGCTTAAGCGGGGGCCGCTCCTACAATGAGCAGTTCTTC. This encodes CASSLSGGRSYNEQFF.

V and J are TRBV10-1 and TRBJ2-3, with TRBD2 matching over 9 bases. The CDR3 sequence is 17 residues long. The ends lost 0 bases at V and 4 bases at J; junction bases unmatched: 8. The germline gives CDR1 WNHNN, CDR2 SYGVQD (reference sequence). For the CDR3, the DNA is TGCGCCAGCAGTGAGTCGTTGGTAGCGGGAGTTGCAGATACGCAGTATTTT. This codes for CASSESLVAGVADTQYF.

The chain has TRBV4-1 and TRBJ2-7; the D is unclear. This CDR3 has 13 amino acids. Trimming shortened V by 4 bases and J by 12 bases, and 19 bases separated the two germline ends. The germline V gene has CDR1 MGHRA and CDR2 YSYEKL. CDR3 in amino acids: CASSLDGAYGPYF. CDR3 in DNA: TGCGCCAGCAGCCTGGACGGAGCCTACGGGCCGTACTTC.

This clonotype was observed a few times. The chain has TRBV7-9 and TRBJ2-7; TRBD1 matches 7 bases. The CDR3 totals 14 residues. Germline V gene sequence: CDR1 SEHNR, CDR2 FQNEAQ (reference sequence). V lost 2 bases and J lost 4; bases outside the gene matches: 5. CDR3 sequence (DNA): TGTGCCAGCAGCTTAAACAGGGGCCTATACGAGCAGTACTTC. Amino acid sequence: CASSLNRGLYEQYF. Variable domain in full (rest from reference TRBV7-9 and TRBJ2-7): DTGVSQNPRHKITKRGQNVTFRCDPISEHNRLYWYRQTLGQGPEFLTYFQNEAQLEKSRLLSDRFSAERPKGSFSTLEIQRTEQGDSAMYLCASSLNRGLYEQYFGPGTRLTVT.

This clonotype was seen at least ten times. The chain employs TRBV15 and TRBJ2-7; tentative D call: TRBD2 (6 bases). The germline gives CDR1 LNHNV, CDR2 YYDKDF (reference sequence). There are 13 residues in the CDR3. The ends were cut back, 0 bases at V and 4 bases at J, with 7 bases in the middle. CDR3 region: CATSRDSGYEQYF. The CDR3 DNA sequence: TGTGCCACCAGCAGAGATAGCGGATACGAGCAGTACTTC.

This clonotype was seen at least ten times. The chain carries TRBV7-2 and TRBJ2-7; 11 bases line up with TRBD2. Losses at the gene ends were 5 bases for V and 1 base for J; bases not matched to a gene: 4. The CDR3 contains 15 residues. Germline V gene lookup returns CDR1 SGHTA and CDR2 FQGNSA. CDR3 loop: CASSARTSGSYEQYF. The CDR3 DNA reads as TGTGCCAGCAGCGCCCGGACTAGCGGGTCCTACGAGCAGTACTTC.

This clonotype turned up a few times. The V and J genes are TRBV5-5 and TRBJ1-6; TRBD1 is a possible D gene (5 bases). CDR1 and CDR2 (germline): SGHKS, YYEKEE (reference sequence). This CDR3 is 15 amino acids long. V lost 0 bases to trimming and J lost 3 bases, with 7 bases between them. The CDR3 DNA reads TGTGCCAGCAGCTTGGAAGACAGCTATAATTCACCCCTCCACTTT. As protein: CASSLEDSYNSPLHF.

As concerns this clonotype: The junction departs from germline at one end; a sequencing error may be responsible. The V call is TRBV12-3 or TRBV12-4, the J call TRBJ1-2; D call uncertain. The CDR3 sequence is 14 residues long. The CDR3 loop reads CASSPPVGVSGYIF. The CDR3 DNA reads as TGTGCCAGCAGTCCGCCGGTCGGGGTAAGCGGCTACATCTTC.